By its share, the clone carrying this T cell receptor beta chain is medium-sized (0.01 to 0.1%). In TCRdb, the 5' RACE reads were re-called with MiXCR into one record per CDR3 protein. Of nearly 55,000 distinct CDR3 sequences in the sample, approximately 25% are singletons; the top ten hold about 3%. Naive CD4+ cells had CD25+ Tregs removed. The CDR3 runs to 11 residues. The V gene lost 2 bases and the J gene lost 6 bases, with 2 bases spanning the gap. The V and J genes are TRBV12-3 or TRBV12-4 and TRBJ1-5; no clear D gene. This TCR was sampled from a female donor with breast cancer. The material sequenced was tumor-infiltrating naive CD4+ T cells sorted from the breast tumor. Subset given: naive CD4+ T cells, CD4+CD45RA+CD25-. The CDR3 spells CASSLSQPQHF. CDR3 DNA: TGTGCCAGCAGTTTAAGTCAGCCCCAGCATTTT.